The source of this T cell receptor (beta chain) is a study of a mutant IDH1 vaccine in newly diagnosed glioma. Study-level background: Patients underwent eight vaccinations, which took place in weeks 1, 3, 5, 7, 11, 15, 19 and 23. In some groups vaccination began 4-6 weeks post-radiotherapy; others received it with temozolomide. The earlier regimen, radiotherapy, temozolomide, or both, was most often both.

Using immunoSEQ multiplex PCR, the repertoire was profiled, and TCRdb retains in-frame clones only, with some absent. The sample has roughly 38,000 clones; 78% are singletons. CDR1 and CDR2 (germline): SGDLS, YYNGEE. This CDR3 has 14 amino acids. V lost 1 base and J 0 bases, leaving 8 bases between the germline ends. Findings and caveats of the study: Changes in top peripheral clonotypes did not appear linked to pseudoprogression.

Time point meaning: week 23, last vaccination. Vaccine doses each comprised 300 ug of mutant IDH1 20-mer peptide, with topical imiquimod. On this clone itself: Its antigen is currently unknown.

This clonotype originated in a woman between 35 and 50 years old with glioma. Some clones in this sample may be carry-over from other donors' samples. Here the sequenced sample was PBMCs, taken from a glioma patient whose treatment included an IDH1 peptide vaccine. The chain couples TRBV9 to TRBJ2-7, with a weak D call TRBD2 (6 bases). CDR3 amino acids: CASSVRGDSYEQYF. The DNA for the CDR3 is TGTGCCAGCAGCGTACGCGGGGACTCCTACGAGCAGTACTTC.